The 18 T cell receptor beta chains below all came from one sample that was sequenced in a study of T cell clones after liver transplantation. The assay was immunoSEQ multiplex PCR, and TCRdb's table has in-frame clones only and misses some. The data show about 16,000 clones, with roughly 84% seen just once and 28% held by the top ten. The sample was CD8+ T cells from blood, taken about 50 months after liver transplant. The receptors come from a human patient who received a liver transplant. Some T cells here may be from the graft donor.

The rearrangement uses TRBV19 and TRBJ2-1; 10 positions agree with TRBD2. The CDR3 sequence is 15 residues long. Germline V gene lookup returns CDR1 LNHDA and CDR2 SQIVND (reference sequence). J gave up 5 bases and V 3 bases, and 4 bases lay outside the gene matches. The CDR3 sequence: CASSILAGANNEQFF. The CDR3 DNA follows: TGTGCCAGTAGTATTCTAGCGGGGGCAAACAATGAGCAGTTCTTC.

The chain combines TRBV6-5 with TRBJ2-7, with D perhaps given as TRBD1 or TRBD2 (5 bases each). The germline V gene has CDR1 MNHEY and CDR2 SVGAGI. Trimming removed 6 bases at V and 2 bases at J, with 14 bases between. This CDR3 has 14 amino acids. This chain's CDR3 is CASRGVEGPYEQYF. The CDR3 coding sequence is TGTGCCAGCAGGGGAGTTGAGGGGCCCTACGAGCAGTACTTC.

The CDR3 coding sequence is TGTGCCAGCAGCTTTGGGACGGTAGAGAACACCGGGGAGCTGTTTTTT. Translation gives CASSFGTVENTGELFF. The chain carries TRBV7-7 and TRBJ2-2, with D perhaps given as TRBD1 or TRBD2 (5 bases each). V lost 3 bases to trimming and J lost 1 base, with 12 bases between them. The length of the CDR3 is 16 residues. Germline V gene data show CDR1 as SSHAT and CDR2 as FNYEAQ (reference sequence).

The CDR3 sequence: CASSPGEGLVDQYF. Written as DNA, the CDR3 is TGCGCCAGCAGCCCCGGGGAGGGGCTTGTGGACCAGTACTTC. V and J are TRBV5-1 and TRBJ2-5; TRBD2 aligns across 7 bases. The trim removed 4 bases at V and 10 bases at J, leaving 13 bases unmatched. Germline values: CDR1 SGHRS, CDR2 YFSETQ. The CDR3 contains 14 residues. The full variable domain, in which reference TRBV5-1 and TRBJ2-5 provide the parts outside the CDR3, is KAGVTQTPRYLIKTRGQQVTLSCSPISGHRSVSWYQQTPGQGLQFLFEYFSETQRNKGNFPGRFSGRQFSNSRSEMNVSTLELGDSALYLCASSPGEGLVDQYFGPGTRLLVL.

This sequence joins TRBV7-6 and TRBJ2-3, with 8 bases aligning to TRBD2. CDR1 is SGHVS and CDR2 is FNYEAQ in the germline V gene. The CDR3 is 14 residues long. V lost 4 bases to trimming and J lost 2 bases; unmatched junction nucleotides: 2. The CDR3, as DNA: TGTGCCAGCAGCTGGGGACTAGACACAGATACGCAGTATTTT. Translation gives CASSWGLDTDTQYF.

The chain recombines TRBV5-4 with TRBJ2-1; D possibly matches TRBD1 or TRBD2 (6 bases each). This CDR3 comprises 19 residues. V was clipped by 2 bases and J by 8 bases, with 29 bases between them. In germline, CDR1 is SGHNT, CDR2 YYREEE (reference sequence). The CDR3 is CASSFPLRGATTEFDEQFF. CDR3 DNA sequence: TGTGCCAGCAGCTTCCCCCTTAGGGGGGCGACAACCGAATTCGATGAGCAGTTCTTC.

By share, this clone counts as medium-sized. In DNA form, the CDR3 reads TGTGCCAGCAGCCCACAGGGGGCAATAGAGACCCAGTACTTC. It translates to CASSPQGAIETQYF. The genes are TRBV7-9 and TRBJ2-5, with 9 bases matching TRBD1. The V segment lost 5 bases and the J segment 4 bases; nucleotides outside the gene matches: 5. The CDR3 loop spans 14 amino acids. Germline V gene lookup returns CDR1 SEHNR and CDR2 FQNEAQ (reference sequence).

By proportion, this clone is medium-sized. The chain recombines TRBV5-3 with TRBJ2-1; no clear D gene. TRBV5-3 is sorted into the ORF group, with uncertain function. This CDR3 comprises 13 residues. V was shortened by 5 bases and J by 7 bases, with 13 bases between the two germline ends. In nucleotides, the CDR3 is TGTGCCAGAAGGTTGAGTAGCAGGAATGAGCAGTTCTTC. Its protein is CARRLSSRNEQFF.

The chain joins TRBV6-5 to TRBJ2-2, with D hard to call. The CDR3 spans 13 residues. Germline CDR1 reads MNHEY; CDR2 reads SVGAGI. The ends were cut back, 2 bases at V and 8 bases at J, with 9 bases in the middle. CDR3 in amino acids: CASSYGLLGELFF. DNA for the CDR3: TGTGCCAGCAGTTACGGGTTGCTAGGGGAGCTGTTTTTT.

This clone came up a few times. This chain joins TRBV19 and TRBJ2-7; D gene uncertain. The CDR3 spans 13 residues. Germline V gene sequence: CDR1 LNHDA, CDR2 SQIVND (reference sequence). V was trimmed by 3 bases and J by 3 bases, leaving 9 bases between them. This CDR3 reads CASSIEGRYEQYF. The CDR3 DNA is TGTGCCAGTAGTATTGAAGGGCGCTACGAGCAGTACTTC.

CDR3 sequence reads: CASSQEGGGYNSPLHF. In DNA form, the CDR3 reads TGCGCCAGCAGCCAGGAGGGGGGAGGCTATAATTCACCCCTCCACTTT. The chain combines TRBV4-3 with TRBJ1-6; weak D call: TRBD1 (6 bases). Germline CDR1 reads LGHNA; CDR2 reads YSLEER. This CDR3 has 16 residues. Trimming stripped 3 bases from V and 3 bases from J, with 12 bases between.

DNA for the CDR3: TGTGCCAGCAGCTTAATCCCCTCTGGGGCCAACGTCCTGACTTTC. As protein: CASSLIPSGANVLTF. The chain has TRBV7-2 and TRBJ2-6; D uncertain. The CDR3 has 15 residues. CDR1 SGHTA and CDR2 FQGNSA come from the germline V gene. Trimming pared 2 bases from V and 0 bases from J, leaving 5 bases between.

This clone appeared once. The chain employs TRBV5-1 and TRBJ2-7, with D uncertain. Germline CDR1 and CDR2: SGHRS and YFSETQ. Trimming took off 2 bases at V and 7 bases at J, with 10 bases between the two ends. The CDR3 consists of 12 residues. CDR3 coding DNA: TGCGCCAGCAGCTTTAGTTTGGGAGAGCAGTACTTC. Encoded protein: CASSFSLGEQYF.

This clone was seen a few times. The chain is built from TRBV7-8 and TRBJ1-2, with D maybe TRBD1 (5 bases). The CDR3 extends over 13 amino acids. Per germline, CDR1 SGHVS and CDR2 FQNEAQ. V was pared by 4 bases and J by 3 bases, with 9 bases between. CDR3 residues: CASSWIGDYGYTF. The CDR3 bases are TGTGCCAGCAGCTGGATAGGGGACTATGGCTACACCTTC.

This rearrangement joins TRBV27 to TRBJ2-5; unclear D gene. Germline V CDR1 and CDR2: MNHEY, SMNVEV (reference sequence). V gave up 6 bases and J gave up 5 bases, with 13 bases separating them. This CDR3 is 13 amino acids long. For the CDR3, the DNA is TGTGCCAGCAGCCCCCTTCTTCGGGAGACCCAGTACTTC. Translation gives CASSPLLRETQYF.

V gene TRBV27 combines with J gene TRBJ2-7; perhaps TRBD2 as D (5 bases). The CDR3 covers 12 residues. Germline V gene lookup returns CDR1 MNHEY and CDR2 SMNVEV (reference sequence). V lost 5 bases, J lost 2 bases, and 7 bases lay in between. Written as DNA, the CDR3 is TGTGCCAGCAGTGGCGGGCCCTACGAGCAGTACTTC. Its protein product is CASSGGPYEQYF.

This chain joins TRBV2 and TRBJ2-7; 7 nucleotides line up with TRBD1. Losses at the gene ends were 1 base for V and 3 bases for J; bases not matched to a gene: 6. CDR3 size: 15 residues. Germline V gene sequence: CDR1 SNHLY, CDR2 FYNNEI. Here the CDR3 reads CASSEDRGKGYEQYF. For the CDR3, the DNA is TGTGCCAGCAGTGAAGACAGGGGTAAAGGCTACGAGCAGTACTTC.

The rearrangement joins TRBV2 to TRBJ2-5; 7 bases align to TRBD2. Germline V gene lookup returns CDR1 SNHLY and CDR2 FYNNEI. V was clipped by 2 bases and J by 5 bases; unmatched bases: 8. This CDR3 is built from 15 residues. This CDR3 is CASSELSGRRETQYF. The CDR3 DNA sequence: TGTGCCAGCAGTGAACTCTCCGGGAGGCGGGAGACCCAGTACTTC.